The 21 T cell receptor beta chains below were found in one sample sequenced in a study of blood T cell repertoires in COVID-19. Profiling relied on immunoSEQ multiplex PCR, and the TCRdb table lists in-frame clones only, not all of them. This table holds 30,000 or so clones, 70% to 90% found once. Specimen: peripheral blood. The receptors derive from a woman aged 40-49 years with active or convalescent COVID-19.

The chain uses TRBV6-5 and TRBJ2-7; no definite D call. Trimming shortened V by 6 bases and J by 0 bases, and 15 bases separated the two germline ends. This CDR3 has 15 amino acids. Germline loops: CDR1 MNHEY, CDR2 SVGAGI. The CDR3 nucleotides are TGTGCCAGCAGGTTACAGCTGACGAGCTCCTACGAGCAGTACTTC. This translates into CASRLQLTSSYEQYF.

The chain carries TRBV4-3 and TRBJ2-1, with TRBD1 matching over 11 bases. Looked up from germline, CDR1 is LGHNA and CDR2 is YSLEER. Unmatched junction bases numbered 2, after V lost 1 base and J lost 0 bases. There are 17 residues in the CDR3. The CDR3 protein is CASSQGGQGASYNEQFF. CDR3 in DNA: TGCGCCAGCAGCCAAGGTGGACAGGGGGCCTCCTACAATGAGCAGTTCTTC.

This clone was detected only once. In DNA, the CDR3 is TGCGCCAGCAGCTTTCGGGGGACGGGAGACACTGAAGCTTTCTTT. Translation gives CASSFRGTGDTEAFF. The chain employs TRBV5-1 and TRBJ1-1; the D gene is possibly TRBD1 (5 bases). This CDR3 comprises 15 residues. CDR1 and CDR2 from the germline V gene are SGHRS and YFSETQ. Between the trimmed V and J ends, which lost 2 bases and 3 bases, there was a span of 14 bases.

The chain couples TRBV29-1 to TRBJ2-7; TRBD1 aligns across 10 bases. Germline values: CDR1 SQVTM, CDR2 ANQGSEA. Trimming took 7 bases from V and 7 from J; bases not matched to a gene: 10. This CDR3 is built from 13 residues. The CDR3 coding sequence is TGCAGCGGTGTGACAGGGGGCGCAGGGGAGCAGTACTTC. It translates to CSGVTGGAGEQYF.

The chain joins TRBV5-4 to TRBJ1-2; possibly TRBD1 for D (6 bases). The CDR3 runs 14 residues. CDR1 is SGHNT and CDR2 is YYREEE in the germline V gene (reference sequence). The V end lost 3 bases, the J end lost 3 bases, and 12 bases lay between the germline ends. In DNA form, the CDR3 reads TGTGCCAGCAGCTCACAGGGAGGGGACTATGGCTACACCTTC. Amino acids: CASSSQGGDYGYTF.

Only one count was recorded for this clone. The genes are TRBV27 and TRBJ2-1, with 12 bases identical to TRBD2. Germline CDR1 MNHEY, CDR2 SMNVEV (reference sequence). This CDR3 region has 16 residues. V gave up 5 bases and J gave up 2 bases; unmatched junction bases: 4. CDR3 sequence (DNA): TGTGCCAGCAGTCCGTGGACTAGCGGGGCCTACAATGAGCAGTTCTTC. It is translated as CASSPWTSGAYNEQFF.

This rearrangement joins TRBV30 to TRBJ1-1; D call uncertain. V lost 5 bases and J lost 1, with 14 bases in between. The CDR3 extends over 14 amino acids. Germline V gene sequence: CDR1 GTSNPN, CDR2 SVGIG (reference sequence). The CDR3 region is CAWGAVSRNTEAFF. CDR3 bases: TGTGCCTGGGGAGCCGTTAGCAGGAACACTGAAGCTTTCTTT.

This chain joins TRBV29-1 and TRBJ2-3; 15 bases fit TRBD2. After removal of 1 base from V and 0 bases from J, the junction contained 5 bases not matched to a gene. Germline loops: CDR1 SQVTM, CDR2 ANQGSEA. The CDR3 consists of 18 residues. CDR3 coding DNA: TGCAGCGTTGAAGCTTTAGGACTAGCGGGAGGGAGCACAGATACGCAGTATTTT. Translating gives CSVEALGLAGGSTDTQYF.

The chain joins TRBV27 to TRBJ2-1; no definite D call. This CDR3 is 15 amino acids long. The germline gives CDR1 MNHEY, CDR2 SMNVEV (reference sequence). V was trimmed by 2 bases and J by 9 bases, leaving 17 bases between them. CDR3 in amino acids: CASSLALFPHGEQFF. CDR3 DNA: TGTGCCAGCAGTTTAGCGCTTTTTCCTCACGGTGAGCAGTTCTTC.

The chain uses TRBV6-4 and TRBJ2-3, with 10 positions matching TRBD2. There are 17 residues in the CDR3. The V segment lost 5 bases and the J segment 3 bases; nucleotides outside the gene matches: 11. From germline, CDR1 is MRHNA and CDR2 SNTAGT. CDR3 region: CASSSGTSEGLTDTQYF. Here the CDR3 DNA reads TGTGCCAGCAGTTCAGGGACTAGCGAGGGTCTGACAGATACGCAGTATTTT.

To note about this clone: The sample holds other DNA sequences that translate to the same CDR3. V is TRBV27 and J is TRBJ2-7; D is possibly TRBD2 (6 bases). The CDR3 loop spans 13 amino acids. Per the germline V gene, CDR1 is MNHEY and CDR2 is SMNVEV (reference sequence). Trimming removed 2 bases at V and 1 base at J, with 6 bases between. The CDR3: CASSLGGSYEQYF. The DNA of the CDR3 is TGTGCCAGCAGTTTAGGGGGGTCCTACGAGCAGTACTTC.

This rearrangement joins TRBV30 to TRBJ1-1, with a tentative D call TRBD1 (6 bases). The CDR3 contains 15 residues. V gave up 0 bases and J gave up 4 bases, with 15 bases separating them. Germline CDR1 and CDR2: GTSNPN and SVGIG (reference sequence). This CDR3 reads CAWSVPTGWGTEAFF. The CDR3 bases are TGTGCCTGGAGTGTACCGACAGGTTGGGGCACTGAAGCTTTCTTT.

The V gene is TRBV7-8, the J gene TRBJ1-3; maybe TRBD1 (5 bases). This CDR3 has 15 residues. Germline loops: CDR1 SGHVS, CDR2 FQNEAQ. V was shortened by 3 bases and J by 4 bases, with 13 bases between the two germline ends. In DNA form, the CDR3 reads TGTGCCAGCAGCTTGCAGGGTTTCTCGGGAAACACCATATATTTT. Its translation: CASSLQGFSGNTIYF.

V usage is TRBV29-1 and J usage is TRBJ1-4, with D possibly being TRBD1 (5 bases). The CDR3 is 13 residues long. Between the trimmed V and J ends, which lost 3 bases and 5 bases, there was a span of 10 bases. CDR1 and CDR2 (germline): SQVTM, ANQGSEA. In DNA form, the CDR3 reads TGCAGCGTTGAGGAGGGACGCAATGAAAAACTGTTTTTT. Translating it yields CSVEEGRNEKLFF. The variable domain in full, completed from reference TRBV29-1 and TRBJ1-4, reads SAVISQKPSRDICQRGTSLTIQCQVDSQVTMMFWYRQQPGQSLTLIATANQGSEATYESGFVIDKFPISRPNLTFSTLTVSNMSPEDSSIYLCSVEEGRNEKLFFGSGTQLSVL.

The chain joins TRBV2 to TRBJ2-1; 7 bases map to TRBD1. Germline loops: CDR1 SNHLY, CDR2 FYNNEI. Trimming at V came to 4 bases and at J to 2 bases, leaving 5 bases not matched to a gene. CDR3 size: 15 residues. This chain's CDR3 is CASSASQGAYNEQFF. DNA of the CDR3: TGTGCCAGCAGTGCATCCCAGGGGGCCTACAATGAGCAGTTCTTC. Full variable domain (outside the CDR3, taken from reference TRBV2 and TRBJ2-1): EPEVTQTPSHQVTQMGQEVILRCVPISNHLYFYWYRQILGQKVEFLVSFYNNEISEKSEIFDDQFSVERPDGSNFTLKIRSTKLEDSAMYFCASSASQGAYNEQFFGPGTRLTVL.

The chain combines TRBV6-6 with TRBJ1-1; the match to TRBD1 covers 12 bases. The junction had 9 bases not matched to a gene; V was cut back by 2 bases and J by 11 bases. The germline V gene has CDR1 MNHNY and CDR2 SVGAGI (reference sequence). The CDR3 consists of 15 residues. This CDR3 reads CASSYGGQGAVLAFF. The DNA for the CDR3 is TGTGCCAGCAGTTACGGGGGACAGGGGGCGGTTCTGGCTTTCTTT.

The chain couples TRBV18 to TRBJ1-6; D is possibly TRBD1 (5 bases). Trimming took 6 bases from V and 4 from J, leaving 13 bases between them. Germline V gives CDR1 KGHSH, CDR2 LQKENI. There are 15 residues in the CDR3. The CDR3 DNA reads TGTGCCAGCTCCACGCGGGACCAATATAATTCACCCCTCCACTTT. Protein sequence: CASSTRDQYNSPLHF. Together with reference TRBV18 and TRBJ1-6, the CDR3 gives the full variable domain: NAGVMQNPRHLVRRRGQEARLRCSPMKGHSHVYWYRQLPEEGLKFMVYLQKENIIDESGMPKERFSAEFPKEGPSILRIQQVVRGDSAAYFCASSTRDQYNSPLHFGNGTRLTVT.

This chain's CDR3 is CATSRELQGALGYTF. In nucleotides, the CDR3 is TGTGCCACCAGCAGAGAGCTACAGGGGGCGCTCGGCTACACCTTC. The chain has TRBV15 and TRBJ1-2; TRBD1 agrees at 9 bases. Germline CDR1 is LNHNV and CDR2 is YYDKDF (reference sequence). V trimming: 0 bases; J trimming: 8 bases; junction bases outside the gene matches: 7. This CDR3 contains 15 residues.

The rearrangement links TRBV30 to TRBJ1-3, with D hard to call. The CDR3 sequence is 15 residues long. V lost 1 base and J 1 base, leaving 11 bases between the germline ends. CDR1 is GTSNPN, CDR2 SVGIG, per germline (reference sequence). DNA of the CDR3: TGTGCCTGGAGTGAAGGGAGGTTTTCTGGAAACACCATATATTTT. Translating gives CAWSEGRFSGNTIYF.

The chain joins TRBV29-1 to TRBJ2-1; D might be TRBD1 (6 bases). The CDR3 has 14 residues. Per germline, CDR1 SQVTM and CDR2 ANQGSEA. Trimming cost V 7 bases and J 7 bases, with 20 bases left between them. The CDR3 DNA sequence: TGCAGCGGGGTTAACAGGGTAAGATGGAATGAGCAGTTCTTC. Translation gives CSGVNRVRWNEQFF.

This clone was seen more than once but under ten times. The genes are TRBV5-5 and TRBJ1-2; no definite D call. Trimming removed 0 bases at V and 2 bases at J, with 8 bases between. The CDR3 runs to 14 residues. CDR1 is SGHKS and CDR2 is YYEKEE in the germline V gene (reference sequence). Here the CDR3 reads CASSLAAQNYGYTF. The CDR3 region has the DNA TGTGCCAGCAGCTTGGCCGCACAGAACTATGGCTACACCTTC.